This TCR beta chain was recorded in a study of cytomegalovirus exposure and HLA in healthy donors. Overall study results and limits: Some highly shared sequence variants likely arose as a pipeline artifact. Per a later analysis, HLA-associated TCR beta chains showed more clonal expansion than other, equally common TCR beta chains. As a later analysis showed, a missense DCLRE1C variant was linked to trimming of TCR beta V- and J-genes.

The PCR contained 60 Vbeta and 13 Jbeta primers. The table came from immunoSEQ multiplex PCR; TCRdb's copy has only in-frame clones and leaves some out. The sample yields about 57,000 clones, 80% seen once. Trimming removed 4 bases from V and 7 bases from J, with 8 bases in between. Germline values: CDR1 MNHEY, CDR2 SVGAGI. There are 13 residues in the CDR3. Points on this clone: The antigen is undetermined.

V and J are TRBV6-5 and TRBJ1-6; D not certain. Specimen: PBMCs. This clonotype originated in a male donor in good health and CMV-seronegative. CDR3 region: CASSSSGNSPLHF. DNA of the CDR3: TGTGCCAGCAGTTCTAGCGGGAATTCACCCCTCCACTTT.